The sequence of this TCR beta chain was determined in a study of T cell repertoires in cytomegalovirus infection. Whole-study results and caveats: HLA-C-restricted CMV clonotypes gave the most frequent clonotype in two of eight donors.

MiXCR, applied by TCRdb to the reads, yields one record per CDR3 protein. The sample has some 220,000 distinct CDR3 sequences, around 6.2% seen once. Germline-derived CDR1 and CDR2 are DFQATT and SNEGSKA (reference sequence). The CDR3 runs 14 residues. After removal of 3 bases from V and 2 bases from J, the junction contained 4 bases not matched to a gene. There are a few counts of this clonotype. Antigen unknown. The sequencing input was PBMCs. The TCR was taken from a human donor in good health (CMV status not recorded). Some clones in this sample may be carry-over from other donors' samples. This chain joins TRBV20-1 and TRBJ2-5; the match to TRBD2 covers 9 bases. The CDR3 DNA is TGCAGTGCTAGCGGGCGGGGGGGGCAAGAGACCCAGTACTTC. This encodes CSASGRGGQETQYF.